Below, 9 T cell receptor beta chains from the same sample are listed, as sequenced in a study of blood T cells in healthy people across ages. With a J-beta primer mix and a sample-barcoded 5' primer, a second PCR ran about 6 to 11 cycles. Each CDR3 protein is one row after TCRdb ran MiXCR on the 5' RACE reads. The table has 600,000 to 1,000,000 distinct CDR3 sequences, about three fifths seen once. Material: blood. Source of these receptors: a man between 25 and 39 years old in good health.

The chain is built from TRBV10-1 and TRBJ2-1, with 8 bases aligning to TRBD1. With 2 bases clipped from V and 5 bases from J, the junction kept 8 bases outside the gene matches. Germline CDR1 WNHNN, CDR2 SYGVQD (reference sequence). The CDR3 length is 16 residues. This CDR3 reads CASSENPGQVNNEQFF. CDR3 nucleotide sequence: TGCGCCAGCAGTGAGAATCCGGGACAGGTAAACAATGAGCAGTTCTTC.

This clonotype was detected only a few times. The V call is TRBV20-1, the J call TRBJ2-7; a possible D gene is TRBD2 (6 bases). CDR1 DFQATT and CDR2 SNEGSKA come from the germline V gene (reference sequence). The CDR3 sequence is 15 residues long. V was pared by 5 bases and J by 0 bases, with 17 bases between. The CDR3 loop is CSAPPGGKSSYEQYF. Written as DNA, the CDR3 is TGCAGTGCTCCCCCCGGGGGAAAAAGCTCCTACGAGCAGTACTTC.

This clonotype occurred once. The chain has TRBV6-5 and TRBJ1-1, with 7 positions matching TRBD1. CDR1 is MNHEY and CDR2 is SVGAGI in the germline V gene. CDR3 length equals 16 residues. With 5 bases clipped from V and 0 bases from J, the junction kept 9 bases outside the gene matches. Here the CDR3 DNA reads TGTGCCAGCAGTATAGGACAGGTCTTTATGAACACTGAAGCTTTCTTT. This codes for CASSIGQVFMNTEAFF.

The chain recombines TRBV12-3 or TRBV12-4 with TRBJ2-1; 7 nucleotides align to TRBD1. The J segment lost 9 bases and the V segment lost 4 bases, leaving 12 bases of the junction unmatched. This CDR3 has 15 amino acids. For the CDR3, the DNA is TGTGCCAGCAGTTCAGGACAGGCCTTTCTTGGTGAGCAGTTCTTC. It translates to CASSSGQAFLGEQFF.

This chain links TRBV27 with TRBJ2-5; D not certain. The J call may be in error: the DNA end matches TRBJ2-7 better. The CDR3 sequence is 14 residues long. Germline V CDR1 and CDR2: MNHEY, SMNVEV (reference sequence). The CDR3 loop reads CASTVRPQAYEQYF. Written as DNA, the CDR3 is TGTGCCAGCACGGTTCGGCCCCAGGCCTACGAGCAGTACTTC.

This chain links TRBV6-5 with TRBJ2-1; 11 bases line up with TRBD2. Germline V gene lookup returns CDR1 MNHEY and CDR2 SVGAGI. With 6 bases clipped from V and 6 bases from J, the junction kept 7 bases outside the gene matches. This CDR3 contains 15 residues. The CDR3 protein is CASRNSGGAGNEQFF. The CDR3 nucleotides read TGTGCCAGCAGAAATAGCGGGGGGGCCGGCAATGAGCAGTTCTTC.

The genes are TRBV29-1 and TRBJ2-3, with D possibly matching TRBD1 (6 bases). CDR1 is SQVTM, CDR2 ANQGSEA, per germline. Between the trimmed V and J ends, which lost 4 bases and 2 bases, there was a span of 13 bases. This CDR3 region has 14 residues. Here the CDR3 DNA reads TGCAGCGTTGGGGGCCGACAGGTCACAGATACGCAGTATTTT. It translates to CSVGGRQVTDTQYF.

The rearrangement joins TRBV4-2 to TRBJ2-1; the match to TRBD2 covers 7 bases. Germline CDR1 reads LGHNA; CDR2 reads YNFKEQ. V trimming: 2 bases; J trimming: 3 bases; junction bases outside the gene matches: 7. This CDR3 spans 16 amino acids. CDR3 coding DNA: TGTGCCAGCAGCCAACTATATGGGGGGGTCTACAATGAGCAGTTCTTC. Translated: CASSQLYGGVYNEQFF.

On this clonotype: An end of the junction does not agree with germline; a read error may underlie this. The genes are TRBV20-1 and TRBJ1-2, with TRBD1 identical over 9 bases. This CDR3 is 16 amino acids long. Germline V gives CDR1 DFQATT, CDR2 SNEGSKA (reference sequence). The CDR3 bases are TGCGGTGCACAAACAGGGGGCGTTGTCCTAGGGTATGGCTACACCTTC. Translated: CGAQTGGVVLGYGYTF.